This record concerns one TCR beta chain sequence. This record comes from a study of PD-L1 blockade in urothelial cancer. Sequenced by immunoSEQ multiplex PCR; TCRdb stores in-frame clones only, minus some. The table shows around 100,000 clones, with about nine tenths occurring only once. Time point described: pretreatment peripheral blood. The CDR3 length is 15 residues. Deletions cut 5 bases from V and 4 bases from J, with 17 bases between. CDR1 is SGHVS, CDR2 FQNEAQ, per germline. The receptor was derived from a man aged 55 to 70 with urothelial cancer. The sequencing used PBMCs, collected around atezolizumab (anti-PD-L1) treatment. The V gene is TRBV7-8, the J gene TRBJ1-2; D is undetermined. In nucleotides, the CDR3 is TGTGCCAGCAGCGTCCTCCAGGATCCCAGCTATGGCTACACCTTC. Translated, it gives CASSVLQDPSYGYTF. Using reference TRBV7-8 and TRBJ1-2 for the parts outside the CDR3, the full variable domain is GAGVSQSPRYKVAKRGQDVALRCDPISGHVSLFWYQQALGQGPEFLTYFQNEAQLDKSGLPSDRFFAERPEGSVSTLKIQRTQQEDSAVYLCASSVLQDPSYGYTFGSGTRLTVV.